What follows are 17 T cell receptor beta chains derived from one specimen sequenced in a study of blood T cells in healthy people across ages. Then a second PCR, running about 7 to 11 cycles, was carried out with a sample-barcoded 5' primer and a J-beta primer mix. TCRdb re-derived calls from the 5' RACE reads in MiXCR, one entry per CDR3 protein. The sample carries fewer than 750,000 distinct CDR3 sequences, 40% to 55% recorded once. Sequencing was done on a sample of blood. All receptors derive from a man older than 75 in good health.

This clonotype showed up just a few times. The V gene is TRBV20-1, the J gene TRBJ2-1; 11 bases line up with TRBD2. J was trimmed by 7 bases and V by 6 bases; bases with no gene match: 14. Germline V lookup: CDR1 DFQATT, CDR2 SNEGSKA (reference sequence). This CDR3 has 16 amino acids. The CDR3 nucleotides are TGCAGTGCGGAGGGGGGTAGCGGGAGGGCCTTGAATGAGCAGTTCTTC. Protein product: CSAEGGSGRALNEQFF.

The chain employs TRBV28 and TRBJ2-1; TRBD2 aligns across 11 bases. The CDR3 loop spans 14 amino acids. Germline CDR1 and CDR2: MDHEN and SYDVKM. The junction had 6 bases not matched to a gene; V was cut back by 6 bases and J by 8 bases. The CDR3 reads CASRVAGGKDEQFF. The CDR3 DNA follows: TGTGCCAGCAGGGTAGCGGGGGGGAAAGATGAGCAGTTCTTC. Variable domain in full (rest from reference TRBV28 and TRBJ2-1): DVKVTQSSRYLVKRTGEKVFLECVQDMDHENMFWYRQDPGLGLRLIYFSYDVKMKEKGDIPEGYSVSREKKERFSLILESASTNQTSMYLCASRVAGGKDEQFFGPGTRLTVL.

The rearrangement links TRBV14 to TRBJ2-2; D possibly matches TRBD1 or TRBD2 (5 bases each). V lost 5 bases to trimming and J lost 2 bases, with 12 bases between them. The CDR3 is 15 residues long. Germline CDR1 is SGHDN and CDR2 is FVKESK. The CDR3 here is CASSDSGPNTGELFF. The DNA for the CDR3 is TGTGCCAGCAGCGACAGCGGACCAAACACCGGGGAGCTGTTTTTT.

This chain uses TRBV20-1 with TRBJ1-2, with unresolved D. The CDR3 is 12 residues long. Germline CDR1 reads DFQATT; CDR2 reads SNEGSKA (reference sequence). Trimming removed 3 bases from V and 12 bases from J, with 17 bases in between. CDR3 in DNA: TGCAGTGCTAGCTTACCGGACGTCGGCCACACCTTC. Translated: CSASLPDVGHTF.

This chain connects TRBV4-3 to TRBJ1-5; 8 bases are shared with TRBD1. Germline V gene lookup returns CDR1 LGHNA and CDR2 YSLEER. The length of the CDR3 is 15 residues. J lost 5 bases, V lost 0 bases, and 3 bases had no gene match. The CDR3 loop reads CASSQDRQGHQPQHF. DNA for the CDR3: TGCGCCAGCAGCCAAGATAGACAGGGGCATCAGCCCCAGCATTTT.

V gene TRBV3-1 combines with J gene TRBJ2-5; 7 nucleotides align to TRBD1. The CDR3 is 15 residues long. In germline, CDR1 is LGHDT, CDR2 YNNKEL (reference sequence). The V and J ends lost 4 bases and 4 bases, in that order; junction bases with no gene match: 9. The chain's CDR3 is CASSLRDSGGETQYF. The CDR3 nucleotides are TGTGCCAGCAGCCTCAGGGACAGCGGCGGAGAGACCCAGTACTTC.

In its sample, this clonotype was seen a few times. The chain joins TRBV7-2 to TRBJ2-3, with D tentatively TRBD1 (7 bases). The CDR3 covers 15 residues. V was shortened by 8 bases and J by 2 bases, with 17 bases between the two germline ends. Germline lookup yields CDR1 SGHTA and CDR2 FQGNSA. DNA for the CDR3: TGTGCCAGCGTAAGAGGCAGGGGGGACACAGATACGCAGTATTTT. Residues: CASVRGRGDTDTQYF. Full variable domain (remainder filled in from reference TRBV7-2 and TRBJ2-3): GAGVSQSPSNKVTEKGKDVELRCDPISGHTALYWYRQSLGQGLEFLIYFQGNSAPDKSGLPSDRFSAERTGGSVSTLTIQRTQQEDSAVYLCASVRGRGDTDTQYFGPGTRLTVL.

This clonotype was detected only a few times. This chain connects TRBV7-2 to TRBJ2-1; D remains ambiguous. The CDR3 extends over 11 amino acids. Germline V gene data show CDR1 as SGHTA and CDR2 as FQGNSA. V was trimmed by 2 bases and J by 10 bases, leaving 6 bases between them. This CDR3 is CASSLSSEQFF. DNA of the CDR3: TGTGCCAGCAGCTTATCCTCAGAGCAGTTCTTC.

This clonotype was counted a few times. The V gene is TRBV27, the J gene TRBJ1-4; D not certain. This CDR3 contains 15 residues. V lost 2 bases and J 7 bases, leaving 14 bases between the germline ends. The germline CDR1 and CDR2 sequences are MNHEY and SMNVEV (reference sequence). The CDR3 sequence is CASSLMRGFGEKLFF. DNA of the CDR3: TGTGCCAGCAGTTTAATGCGGGGTTTCGGTGAAAAACTGTTTTTT.

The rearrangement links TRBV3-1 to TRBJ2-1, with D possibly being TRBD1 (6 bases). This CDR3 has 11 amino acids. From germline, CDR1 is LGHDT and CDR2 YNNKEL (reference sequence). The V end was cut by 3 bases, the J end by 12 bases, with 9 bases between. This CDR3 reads CASSQTGAQFF. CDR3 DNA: TGTGCCAGCAGCCAGACAGGTGCGCAGTTCTTC.

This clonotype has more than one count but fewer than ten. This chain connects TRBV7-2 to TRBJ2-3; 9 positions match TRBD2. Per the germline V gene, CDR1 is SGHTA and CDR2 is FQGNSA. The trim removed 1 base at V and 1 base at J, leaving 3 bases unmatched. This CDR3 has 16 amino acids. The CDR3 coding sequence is TGTGCCAGCAGCTTAGTGGCTAGCGGGGGCACAGATACGCAGTATTTT. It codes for CASSLVASGGTDTQYF. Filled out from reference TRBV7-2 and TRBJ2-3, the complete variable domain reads GAGVSQSPSNKVTEKGKDVELRCDPISGHTALYWYRQSLGQGLEFLIYFQGNSAPDKSGLPSDRFSAERTGGSVSTLTIQRTQQEDSAVYLCASSLVASGGTDTQYFGPGTRLTVL.

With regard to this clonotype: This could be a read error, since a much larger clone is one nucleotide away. CDR3 nucleotide sequence: TGTGCCAGCAGCTTAACAGTTTCCTACAATGAGCAGTTGTTC. It codes for CASSLTVSYNEQLF. V is TRBV7-9 and J is TRBJ2-1; D is unresolved. The CDR3 totals 14 residues. From germline, CDR1 is SEHNR and CDR2 FQNEAQ (reference sequence). The entire variable domain, with the rest obtained from reference TRBV7-9 and TRBJ2-1, is as follows: DTGVSQNPRHKITKRGQNVTFRCDPISEHNRLYWYRQTLGQGPEFLTYFQNEAQLEKSRLLSDRFSAERPKGSFSTLEIQRTEQGDSAMYLCASSLTVSYNEQLFGPGTRLTVL.

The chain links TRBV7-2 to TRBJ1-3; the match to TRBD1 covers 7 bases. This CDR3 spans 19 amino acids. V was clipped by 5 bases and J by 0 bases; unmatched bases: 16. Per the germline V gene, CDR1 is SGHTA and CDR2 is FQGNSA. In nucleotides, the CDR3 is TGTGCCAGCAGCGGGTCGCATTACAGGGGCCGGATCTCTGGAAACACCATATATTTT. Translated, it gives CASSGSHYRGRISGNTIYF. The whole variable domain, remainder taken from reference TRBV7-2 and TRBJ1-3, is GAGVSQSPSNKVTEKGKDVELRCDPISGHTALYWYRQSLGQGLEFLIYFQGNSAPDKSGLPSDRFSAERTGGSVSTLTIQRTQQEDSAVYLCASSGSHYRGRISGNTIYFGEGSWLTVV.

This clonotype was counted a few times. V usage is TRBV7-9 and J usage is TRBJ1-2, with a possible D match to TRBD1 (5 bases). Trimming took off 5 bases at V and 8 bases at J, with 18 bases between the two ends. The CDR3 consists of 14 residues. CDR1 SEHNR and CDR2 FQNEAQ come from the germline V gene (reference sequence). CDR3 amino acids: CASSVQETRGGYTF. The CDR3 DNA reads TGTGCCAGCAGCGTACAGGAAACCCGGGGAGGCTACACCTTC.

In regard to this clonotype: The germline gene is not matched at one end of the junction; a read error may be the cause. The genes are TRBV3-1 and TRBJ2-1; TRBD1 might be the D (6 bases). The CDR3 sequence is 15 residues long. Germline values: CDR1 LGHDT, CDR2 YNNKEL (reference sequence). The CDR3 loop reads CAGSETGGSYNEQFF. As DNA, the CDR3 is TGTGCCGGCAGTGAGACAGGAGGATCCTACAATGAGCAGTTCTTC.

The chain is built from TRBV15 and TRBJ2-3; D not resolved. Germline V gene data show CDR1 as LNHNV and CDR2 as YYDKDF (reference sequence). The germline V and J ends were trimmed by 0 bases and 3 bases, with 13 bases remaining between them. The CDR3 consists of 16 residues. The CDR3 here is CATSRDVVLGTDTQYF. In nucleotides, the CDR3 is TGTGCCACCAGCAGAGATGTGGTCCTTGGGACAGATACGCAGTATTTT.

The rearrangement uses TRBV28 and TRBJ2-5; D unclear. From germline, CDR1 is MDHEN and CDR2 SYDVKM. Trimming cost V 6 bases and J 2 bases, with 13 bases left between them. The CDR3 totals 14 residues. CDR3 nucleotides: TGTGCCAGCAGCTCCCCCGGCAGTCAAGAGACCCAGTACTTC. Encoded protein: CASSSPGSQETQYF.